This passage covers 21 T cell receptor beta chains from one sample sequenced in a study of technical replicates of blood from a few donors. Generated by immunoSEQ multiplex PCR, the TCRdb table keeps only in-frame clones and is missing some. The sample has about 49,000 clones, more than 85% seen once. The specimen was PBMCs. Every receptor here comes from a human donor in good health. Some clones in this sample may be carry-over from other donors' samples.

V gene TRBV29-1 combines with J gene TRBJ2-3, with D uncertain. Trimming cost V 3 bases and J 5 bases, with 18 bases left between them. Germline loops: CDR1 SQVTM, CDR2 ANQGSEA. CDR3 length equals 15 residues. The CDR3 DNA is TGCAGCGTTGAGACGACCCGTACTATAGGAGATACGCAGTATTTT. This sequence encodes CSVETTRTIGDTQYF.

The chain combines TRBV30 with TRBJ1-1, with 7 nucleotides matching TRBD1. Germline-derived CDR1 and CDR2 are GTSNPN and SVGIG (reference sequence). With 2 bases clipped from V and 2 bases from J, the junction kept 2 bases outside the gene matches. The CDR3 totals 13 residues. This chain's CDR3 is CAWSRDRNTEAFF. The CDR3 region has the DNA TGTGCCTGGAGTAGGGACAGAAACACTGAAGCTTTCTTT.

The V gene is TRBV6-1, the J gene TRBJ2-3; TRBD2 agrees at 7 bases. The CDR3 is made up of 12 amino acids. Germline V CDR1 and CDR2: MNHNS, SASEGT. The V gene end was trimmed by 0 bases and the J gene end by 14 bases; junction bases not matched to a gene: 5. CDR3 coding DNA: TGTGCCAGCAGTGAAGCGGGAGGGAGGGCGTATTTT. Its protein product is CASSEAGGRAYF.

The chain carries TRBV6-5 and TRBJ2-7; TRBD2 matches 8 bases. J lost 5 bases, V lost 5 bases, and 8 bases had no gene match. The CDR3 extends over 14 amino acids. The germline CDR1 and CDR2 sequences are MNHEY and SVGAGI. CDR3 region: CASSAVAGSHEQYF. The CDR3 DNA reads as TGTGCCAGCAGTGCCGTAGCGGGGTCCCACGAGCAGTACTTC.

This clone has only one observation. The chain joins TRBV15 to TRBJ2-2, with D unclear. CDR3 length equals 13 residues. Germline V gene sequence: CDR1 LNHNV, CDR2 YYDKDF (reference sequence). Trimming took off 9 bases at V and 3 bases at J, with 11 bases between the two ends. The CDR3 sequence: CATKERDTGELFF. CDR3 nucleotide sequence: TGTGCCACTAAAGAACGAGACACCGGGGAGCTGTTTTTT.

This clone was recorded once. The chain carries TRBV23-1 and TRBJ2-3; D unclear. Being an ORF, TRBV23-1 has a function that is uncertain. CDR3 size: 12 residues. Between the trimmed V and J ends, which lost 6 bases and 0 bases, there was a span of 4 bases. CDR3 in DNA: TGCGCCAGCAGAACTAGCACAGATACGCAGTATTTT. Amino acid sequence: CASRTSTDTQYF.

The chain recombines TRBV11-2 with TRBJ2-2; 7 bases are a match to TRBD1. The CDR3 is made up of 14 amino acids. After removal of 10 bases from V and 2 bases from J, the junction contained 7 bases not matched to a gene. Germline V gives CDR1 SGHAT, CDR2 FQNNGV. CDR3 nucleotide sequence: TGTGCCACCTTCCCAGGGGGAAACACCGGGGAGCTGTTTTTT. Its protein product is CATFPGGNTGELFF.

V usage is TRBV7-2 and J usage is TRBJ2-1, with a tentative D call TRBD2 (6 bases). CDR3 length: 15 amino acids. In germline, CDR1 is SGHTA, CDR2 FQGNSA. The germline V and J ends were trimmed by 5 bases and 6 bases, with 17 bases remaining between them. The CDR3 sequence: CASSRGGGELNEQFF. In DNA form, the CDR3 reads TGTGCCAGCAGCCGCGGAGGCGGGGAGCTCAATGAGCAGTTCTTC.

The count of this clone is one. The chain joins TRBV5-8 to TRBJ1-1; tentative D call: TRBD1 (6 bases). The CDR3 sequence is 14 residues long. V lost 2 bases and J lost 1, with 9 bases in between. CDR1 and CDR2 from the germline V gene are SGHTS and YDEGEE. As DNA, the CDR3 is TGTGCCAGCAGCTTCTTGGACAGGAACACTGAAGCTTTCTTT. It is translated as CASSFLDRNTEAFF. Full variable domain (missing parts from reference TRBV5-8 and TRBJ1-1): EAGVTQSPTHLIKTRGQQATLRCSPISGHTSVYWYQQALGLGLQFLLWYDEGEERNRGNFPPRFSGRQFPNYSSELNVNALELEDSALYLCASSFLDRNTEAFFGQGTRLTVV.

This sequence joins TRBV10-3 and TRBJ2-7, with D maybe TRBD2 (6 bases). Germline values: CDR1 ENHRY, CDR2 SYGVKD. With 10 bases removed from V and 6 bases from J, the gap between germline ends came to 25 bases. CDR3 length equals 15 residues. CDR3 amino acids: CATNQWRDGKGEQYF. The CDR3 DNA reads as TGTGCCACTAACCAGTGGCGGGATGGGAAGGGCGAGCAGTACTTC.

This clone was observed a handful of times. J is TRBJ2-1 and V is TRBV6-5; D is undetermined. Per germline, CDR1 MNHEY and CDR2 SVGAGI. The CDR3 has 11 residues. V lost 5 bases, J lost 8 bases, and 7 bases lay in between. The CDR3 DNA reads TGTGCCAGCAGTGTCGCGGATGAGCAGTTCTTC. It is translated as CASSVADEQFF.

The count of this clone is one. V is TRBV29-1 and J is TRBJ2-6; D perhaps matches TRBD1 (6 bases). The V gene lost 6 bases and the J gene lost 2 bases, with 23 bases spanning the gap. This CDR3 is built from 18 residues. The germline gives CDR1 SQVTM, CDR2 ANQGSEA. The CDR3 DNA is TGCAGCGTCCGAGGGGGTGAGACAGCATCCCCTGGGGCCAACGTCCTGACTTTC. Translated, it gives CSVRGGETASPGANVLTF. The full variable domain, its missing parts supplied by reference TRBV29-1 and TRBJ2-6, is SAVISQKPSRDICQRGTSLTIQCQVDSQVTMMFWYRQQPGQSLTLIATANQGSEATYESGFVIDKFPISRPNLTFSTLTVSNMSPEDSSIYLCSVRGGETASPGANVLTFGAGSRLTVL.

The chain links TRBV7-2 to TRBJ2-7, with TRBD2 as a possible D gene (8 bases). CDR1 is SGHTA, CDR2 FQGNSA, per germline. Between the trimmed V and J ends, which lost 7 bases and 6 bases, there was a span of 19 bases. The CDR3 length is 14 residues. CDR3 protein: CASIPGGGWSEQYF. The CDR3, as DNA: TGTGCCAGCATCCCGGGAGGGGGCTGGAGCGAGCAGTACTTC. The entire variable domain, with the rest obtained from reference TRBV7-2 and TRBJ2-7, is as follows: GAGVSQSPSNKVTEKGKDVELRCDPISGHTALYWYRQSLGQGLEFLIYFQGNSAPDKSGLPSDRFSAERTGGSVSTLTIQRTQQEDSAVYLCASIPGGGWSEQYFGPGTRLTVT.

CDR3 nucleotide sequence: TGTGCCAGTAGTATTGTCAGGGGGGGCAATCAGCCCCAGCATTTT. Encoded protein: CASSIVRGGNQPQHF. The chain is built from TRBV19 and TRBJ1-5; 7 nucleotides align to TRBD1. J was trimmed by 2 bases and V by 3 bases; bases with no gene match: 4. The germline V gene has CDR1 LNHDA and CDR2 SQIVND (reference sequence). The CDR3 sequence is 15 residues long.

The rearrangement uses TRBV7-9 and TRBJ1-2; maybe TRBD1 (6 bases). Trimming pared 8 bases from V and 4 bases from J, leaving 11 bases between. The germline V gene has CDR1 SEHNR and CDR2 FQNEAQ (reference sequence). The CDR3 runs 12 residues. CDR3 nucleotide sequence: TGTGCCAGCCCAACAGGGACCTATGGCTACACCTTC. Amino acid sequence: CASPTGTYGYTF. Together with reference TRBV7-9 and TRBJ1-2, the CDR3 gives the full variable domain: DTGVSQNPRHKITKRGQNVTFRCDPISEHNRLYWYRQTLGQGPEFLTYFQNEAQLEKSRLLSDRFSAERPKGSFSTLEIQRTEQGDSAMYLCASPTGTYGYTFGSGTRLTVV.

This clone has a single count. V is TRBV5-3 and J is TRBJ2-2; TRBD1 matches at 7 bases. TRBV5-3 carries the ORF label, with uncertain function. J lost 2 bases, V lost 1 base, and 11 bases had no gene match. The CDR3 contains 18 residues. CDR3 region: CARSLRGRRPSNTGELFF. In DNA, the CDR3 is TGTGCCAGAAGCTTGAGGGGGCGCCGGCCCTCCAACACCGGGGAGCTGTTTTTT.

This chain connects TRBV4-1 to TRBJ2-1; the match to TRBD2 covers 10 bases. Per germline, CDR1 MGHRA and CDR2 YSYEKL. J was trimmed by 5 bases and V by 2 bases; bases with no gene match: 9. This CDR3 is 17 amino acids long. This chain's CDR3 is CASSQHPSGRGNNEQFF. Here the CDR3 DNA reads TGCGCCAGCAGCCAACACCCCAGCGGGAGGGGCAACAATGAGCAGTTCTTC.

This rearrangement joins TRBV29-1 to TRBJ2-1, with 7 bases lining up with TRBD2. The CDR3 is 14 residues long. With V trimmed by 2 bases and J by 5 bases, 6 bases remained unmatched. Germline assignment: CDR1 SQVTM and CDR2 ANQGSEA. This CDR3 reads CSVELRERDNEQFF. The DNA of the CDR3 is TGCAGCGTTGAATTGCGGGAGAGAGACAATGAGCAGTTCTTC.

This sequence joins TRBV9 and TRBJ1-2, with TRBD1 as a possible D gene (6 bases). Per the germline V gene, CDR1 is SGDLS and CDR2 is YYNGEE. The CDR3 is made up of 16 amino acids. V shed 3 bases and J shed 5 bases, with 20 bases lying between them. For the CDR3, the DNA is TGTGCCAGCAGCGCCGGCCGGCGGAGAACAGGGTATGGCTACACCTTC. This encodes CASSAGRRRTGYGYTF.

The V gene is TRBV5-3, the J gene TRBJ2-1; 9 nucleotides match TRBD1. TRBV5-3 falls under the ORF class, with uncertain function. The trim removed 7 bases at V and 4 bases at J, leaving 9 bases unmatched. The CDR3 has 15 amino acids. CDR3 sequence: CARGLGDRVYNEQFF. The CDR3 region has the DNA TGTGCCAGAGGCCTCGGGGACAGGGTGTACAATGAGCAGTTCTTC.

This clone was recorded a few times. The rearrangement links TRBV6-5 to TRBJ2-2; the match to TRBD1 covers 7 bases. V lost 8 bases, J lost 4 bases, and 7 bases stayed unmatched. Germline CDR1 MNHEY, CDR2 SVGAGI. CDR3 length: 14 amino acids. The CDR3 loop reads CASFQGDVTGELFF. The CDR3 DNA sequence: TGTGCCAGCTTTCAGGGGGATGTCACCGGGGAGCTGTTTTTT.